This record covers a single T cell receptor beta chain. This specimen belongs to a study of T cell repertoires in cytomegalovirus infection. TCRdb redid the calling of the reads with MiXCR, one entry per CDR3 protein. Among 150,000 to 200,000 distinct CDR3 sequences listed, 25% to 30% were seen once. CDR3 length equals 12 residues. Germline V gives CDR1 SQVTM, CDR2 ANQGSEA. After removal of 7 bases from V and 4 bases from J, the junction contained 6 bases not matched to a gene. This TCR derives from a human donor in good health (CMV status not recorded). Some clones in this sample may be carry-over from other donors' samples. The V call is TRBV29-1, the J call TRBJ2-5, with 7 bases aligning to TRBD1. The sequencing input was PBMCs. The CDR3 here is CSGGTVGETQYF. The CDR3 DNA sequence: TGCAGCGGGGGGACAGTGGGAGAGACCCAGTACTTC.